The 8 T cell receptor beta chains in this list originate from one sample, sequenced in a study of blood T cell repertoires in COVID-19. Produced via immunoSEQ multiplex PCR; TCRdb's table is partial and in-frame only. The data show under 95,000 clones, over 80% seen once. The sample taken for sequencing was peripheral blood. The receptor set was obtained from an elderly woman with acute or convalescent COVID-19.

The chain carries TRBV6-2 or TRBV6-3 and TRBJ2-7; D is perhaps TRBD1 (6 bases). This CDR3 region has 15 residues. From germline, CDR1 is MNHEY and CDR2 SVGEGT. V shed 4 bases and J shed 0 bases, with 13 bases lying between them. CDR3 in DNA: TGTGCCAGCAGTTTGGTCCAGGGGATCTCCTACGAGCAGTACTTC. Translating gives CASSLVQGISYEQYF.

The chain has TRBV5-5 and TRBJ2-3; 7 nucleotides match TRBD1. The CDR3 runs 16 residues. Germline V gene data show CDR1 as SGHKS and CDR2 as YYEKEE (reference sequence). Germline trimming cut 0 bases from V and 2 bases from J; bases unmatched to any gene: 6. The CDR3 DNA reads TGTGCCAGCAGCTTGGAGTCACAGGGGCCCACAGATACGCAGTATTTT. Encoded protein: CASSLESQGPTDTQYF. Full variable domain (remainder filled in from reference TRBV5-5 and TRBJ2-3): DAGVTQSPTHLIKTRGQQVTLRCSPISGHKSVSWYQQVLGQGPQFIFQYYEKEERGRGNFPDRFSARQFPNYSSELNVNALLLGDSALYLCASSLESQGPTDTQYFGPGTRLTVL.

This chain links TRBV25-1 with TRBJ2-3; TRBD2 matches at 8 bases. This CDR3 comprises 15 residues. V trimming: 5 bases; J trimming: 4 bases; junction bases outside the gene matches: 8. The germline V gene has CDR1 MGHDK and CDR2 SYGVNS. The CDR3 nucleotides are TGTGCCAGCAGTCCCCAGGGACTAGTCCCAGATACGCAGTATTTT. Translation gives CASSPQGLVPDTQYF.

The genes are TRBV19 and TRBJ2-3, with 11 positions matching TRBD2. Germline CDR1 and CDR2: LNHDA and SQIVND (reference sequence). The CDR3 is made up of 15 amino acids. The junction had 5 bases not matched to a gene; V was cut back by 3 bases and J by 6 bases. CDR3 coding DNA: TGTGCCAGTAGTATGGTGTTAGCGGGAGGGGATACGCAGTATTTT. This gives the protein CASSMVLAGGDTQYF. Variable domain in full (rest from reference TRBV19 and TRBJ2-3): DGGITQSPKYLFRKEGQNVTLSCEQNLNHDAMYWYRQDPGQGLRLIYYSQIVNDFQKGDIAEGYSVSREKKESFPLTVTSAQKNPTAFYLCASSMVLAGGDTQYFGPGTRLTVL.

This clone was counted a single time. The rearrangement links TRBV7-9 to TRBJ2-1; TRBD1 matches 10 bases. J gave up 3 bases and V 4 bases, and 6 bases lay outside the gene matches. This CDR3 contains 16 residues. CDR1 is SEHNR, CDR2 FQNEAQ, per germline (reference sequence). The CDR3 nucleotides read TGTGCCAGCAGCTCGCGACAGGGGGCTATCTACAATGAGCAGTTCTTC. This gives the protein CASSSRQGAIYNEQFF. Variable domain in full (rest from reference TRBV7-9 and TRBJ2-1): DTGVSQNPRHKITKRGQNVTFRCDPISEHNRLYWYRQTLGQGPEFLTYFQNEAQLEKSRLLSDRFSAERPKGSFSTLEIQRTEQGDSAMYLCASSSRQGAIYNEQFFGPGTRLTVL.

This chain uses TRBV3-1 (or the pseudogene TRBV3-2) with TRBJ1-3; D call uncertain. The V gene's germline CDR1 is LGHDT and CDR2 YNNKEL (reference sequence). V was clipped by 3 bases and J by 2 bases, with 11 bases between them. The CDR3 covers 15 residues. CDR3 residues: CASSQAGHAGNTIYF. In DNA form, the CDR3 reads TGTGCCAGCAGCCAGGCAGGCCATGCTGGAAACACCATATATTTT.

V gene TRBV4-3 combines with J gene TRBJ2-1, with TRBD2 identical over 13 bases. This CDR3 has 16 amino acids. Germline V gene lookup returns CDR1 LGHNA and CDR2 YSLEER. After removal of 4 bases from V and 3 bases from J, the junction contained 3 bases not matched to a gene. CDR3 bases: TGCGCCAGCAGCCCCAGGACTAGCGGGAGCTACAATGAGCAGTTCTTC. Protein: CASSPRTSGSYNEQFF.

This clone was seen more than once but under ten times. The rearrangement links TRBV11-2 to TRBJ2-7; D unresolved. Per germline, CDR1 SGHAT and CDR2 FQNNGV. Deletions cut 5 bases from V and 4 bases from J, with 15 bases between. The CDR3 contains 14 residues. CDR3 amino acids: CASSPSFMVYEQYF. The CDR3 DNA reads TGTGCCAGCAGCCCCAGTTTCATGGTGTACGAGCAGTACTTC.